A single sample is the source of the 24 T cell receptor beta chains below, sequenced in a study of T cell repertoires in aging, cancer and after chemotherapy. Amplification of TCR beta used genomic DNA extracted from peripheral blood. Rearranged V-D-J TRB sequences were amplified with a mixed TRB-A/B primer pool. TCRdb used MiXCR to reprocess the multiplex PCR reads, holding one entry per CDR3 protein. The data contain about 5,400 distinct CDR3 sequences, around 41% of them singletons. Sequencing was carried out using blood. Every receptor here comes from a human donor in good health.

V is TRBV18 and J is TRBJ2-7, with D unresolved. CDR3 length: 13 residues. The V gene's germline CDR1 is KGHSH and CDR2 LQKENI. Between the trimmed V and J ends, which lost 2 bases and 6 bases, there was a span of 11 bases. The CDR3 sequence is CASSPDGSPEQYF. CDR3 nucleotides: TGTGCCAGCTCACCAGACGGAAGTCCCGAGCAGTACTTC. The full variable domain, with the rest looked up from reference TRBV18 and TRBJ2-7, is NAGVMQNPRHLVRRRGQEARLRCSPMKGHSHVYWYRQLPEEGLKFMVYLQKENIIDESGMPKERFSAEFPKEGPSILRIQQVVRGDSAAYFCASSPDGSPEQYFGPGTRLTVT.

This clonotype was picked up a small number of times. J is TRBJ2-2 and V is TRBV19; D uncertain. V was cut by 4 bases and J by 3 bases, with 15 bases left in between. CDR1 and CDR2 from the germline V gene are LNHDA and SQIVND (reference sequence). The CDR3 loop spans 16 amino acids. The chain's CDR3 is CASSTRTPSDTGELFF. For the CDR3, the DNA is TGTGCCAGTAGTACACGGACCCCATCGGACACCGGGGAGCTGTTTTTT. Filled out from reference TRBV19 and TRBJ2-2, the complete variable domain reads DGGITQSPKYLFRKEGQNVTLSCEQNLNHDAMYWYRQDPGQGLRLIYYSQIVNDFQKGDIAEGYSVSREKKESFPLTVTSAQKNPTAFYLCASSTRTPSDTGELFFGEGSRLTVL.

V is TRBV5-1 and J is TRBJ1-1; D is unresolved. This CDR3 has 15 residues. Germline-derived CDR1 and CDR2 are SGHRS and YFSETQ. The V end lost 0 bases, the J end lost 0 bases, and 9 bases lay between the germline ends. The CDR3 reads CASSLEPTMNTEAFF. CDR3 coding DNA: TGCGCCAGCAGCTTGGAGCCAACAATGAACACTGAAGCTTTCTTT.

This clonotype occurred a few times. The chain uses TRBV19 and TRBJ1-5; 9 nucleotides match TRBD1. Germline V gene sequence: CDR1 LNHDA, CDR2 SQIVND (reference sequence). Losses at the gene ends were 5 bases for V and 6 bases for J; bases not matched to a gene: 14. This CDR3 has 17 residues. CDR3 in DNA: TGTGCCAGTAGTCCCCAGGCTACAGGGGGCCTAGCTCAGCCCCAGCATTTT. Translation gives CASSPQATGGLAQPQHF.

The V gene is TRBV5-1, the J gene TRBJ2-5; 7 bases fit TRBD1. The V gene end was trimmed by 0 bases and the J gene end by 1 base; junction bases not matched to a gene: 3. The germline gives CDR1 SGHRS, CDR2 YFSETQ. CDR3 size: 15 residues. In nucleotides, the CDR3 is TGCGCCAGCAGCTTGGCCCCAGGGGGCCAAGAGACCCAGTACTTC. The encoded protein is CASSLAPGGQETQYF.

This clonotype was detected a few times. V gene TRBV11-1 combines with J gene TRBJ2-3; 8 bases agree with TRBD1. V gave up 3 bases and J gave up 9 bases; unmatched junction bases: 11. The germline gives CDR1 SGHAT, CDR2 FQDESV (reference sequence). This CDR3 is built from 15 residues. This CDR3 is CASSLDRDGFRTQYF. In DNA form, the CDR3 reads TGTGCCAGCAGCTTGGACAGGGATGGATTTAGGACGCAGTATTTT.

Comments on this clonotype: A read error may produce the germline difference seen at one junction end. The V call is TRBV27, the J call TRBJ1-2; D ambiguous. In germline, CDR1 is MNHEY, CDR2 SMNVEV (reference sequence). This CDR3 is 14 amino acids long. The chain's CDR3 is CASSLRRGNYGYSF. The CDR3 bases are TGTGCCAGCAGTTTAAGGCGTGGTAACTATGGCTACTCCTTC.

This chain links TRBV6-4 with TRBJ2-2; D ambiguous. There are 15 residues in the CDR3. V was cut by 3 bases and J by 5 bases, with 13 bases left in between. Germline V gene lookup returns CDR1 MRHNA and CDR2 SNTAGT. The CDR3 here is CASSDGGFSTGELFF. The CDR3 coding sequence is TGTGCCAGCAGTGATGGTGGTTTTTCAACCGGGGAGCTGTTTTTT.

The chain carries TRBV19 and TRBJ2-3; 8 nucleotides line up with TRBD2. Germline V gene lookup returns CDR1 LNHDA and CDR2 SQIVND (reference sequence). Trimming at V came to 8 bases and at J to 2 bases, leaving 9 bases not matched to a gene. The CDR3 runs 15 residues. For the CDR3, the DNA is TGTGCCAGTGGGGGGCGGGGGGCTGTCACAGATACGCAGTATTTT. This gives the protein CASGGRGAVTDTQYF.

This clonotype appeared a few times. V is TRBV29-1 and J is TRBJ2-3; no definite D call. Germline V lookup: CDR1 SQVTM, CDR2 ANQGSEA. The CDR3 runs 12 residues. With 0 bases removed from V and 2 bases from J, the gap between germline ends came to 3 bases. The CDR3 region has the DNA TGCAGCGTTGAAGAGGACACAGATACGCAGTATTTT. Translated, it gives CSVEEDTDTQYF.

This chain uses TRBV14 with TRBJ1-2; weak D call: TRBD1 (5 bases). Germline CDR1 reads SGHDN; CDR2 reads FVKESK. The CDR3 extends over 16 amino acids. V lost 0 bases and J lost 4, with 15 bases in between. CDR3 in amino acids: CASSQDYGGPSYGYTF. The CDR3 coding sequence is TGTGCCAGCAGCCAAGACTATGGGGGACCTTCCTATGGCTACACCTTC.

This chain links TRBV24-1 with TRBJ2-1; tentative D call: TRBD2 (5 bases). The CDR3 has 15 residues. CDR1 and CDR2 (germline): KGHDR, SFDVKD. V lost 9 bases to trimming and J lost 14 bases, with 28 bases between them. CDR3 DNA: TGTGCCACCGCTCACCCAACTAAAACAGAGGGCAAGGAGTTCTTC. The encoded protein is CATAHPTKTEGKEFF.

This clonotype is a singleton in its sample. This chain joins TRBV5-6 and TRBJ2-7, with D maybe TRBD2 (6 bases). The CDR3 is 17 residues long. V lost 1 base to trimming and J lost 6 bases, with 23 bases between them. The V gene's germline CDR1 is SGHDT and CDR2 YYEEEE. This CDR3 reads CASSLSPPGLPRLEQYF. The CDR3 nucleotides are TGTGCCAGCAGCTTGAGTCCTCCAGGACTACCTCGCCTCGAGCAGTACTTC.

The V call is TRBV5-6, the J call TRBJ2-7, with D uncertain. Germline assignment: CDR1 SGHDT and CDR2 YYEEEE. The CDR3 is made up of 14 amino acids. V was clipped by 2 bases and J by 7 bases, with 16 bases between them. The CDR3 DNA reads as TGTGCCAGCAGCTTAGGTGCTACCCCTCGGGAGCAGTACTTC. As protein: CASSLGATPREQYF.

For this clonotype: Germline and junction disagree at one end, which may indicate a read error. The chain links TRBV5-1 to TRBJ2-1; D unclear. CDR1 is SGHRS and CDR2 is YFSETQ in the germline V gene. The CDR3 runs 15 residues. CDR3 region: CAGSLGQASYNEQFF. Here the CDR3 DNA reads TGCGCCGGCAGCTTGGGTCAGGCCTCCTACAATGAGCAGTTCTTC.

This CDR3 is CASSDGDSGNTIYF. In DNA, the CDR3 is TGTGCCAGCAGTGATGGAGACTCTGGAAACACCATATATTTT. This chain joins TRBV6-1 and TRBJ1-3, with D unresolved. The length of the CDR3 is 14 residues. V lost 3 bases to trimming and J lost 0 bases, with 6 bases between them. Looked up from germline, CDR1 is MNHNS and CDR2 is SASEGT.

The chain uses TRBV19 and TRBJ1-1; tentatively, D is TRBD1 (5 bases). This CDR3 has 14 amino acids. Germline CDR1 LNHDA, CDR2 SQIVND (reference sequence). V was cut by 3 bases and J by 2 bases, with 10 bases left in between. CDR3 in amino acids: CASSMGRRNTEAFF. The CDR3 DNA reads as TGTGCCAGTAGTATGGGGCGGCGAAACACTGAAGCTTTCTTT. The full variable domain, rest sourced from reference TRBV19 and TRBJ1-1, is DGGITQSPKYLFRKEGQNVTLSCEQNLNHDAMYWYRQDPGQGLRLIYYSQIVNDFQKGDIAEGYSVSREKKESFPLTVTSAQKNPTAFYLCASSMGRRNTEAFFGQGTRLTVV.

CDR3 loop: CASSIGWGATLVSNQPQHF. The CDR3, as DNA: TGTGCCAGTAGTATAGGCTGGGGAGCGACACTCGTTAGCAATCAGCCCCAGCATTTT. J is TRBJ1-5 and V is TRBV19; no definite D call. Germline-derived CDR1 and CDR2 are LNHDA and SQIVND (reference sequence). The V and J ends lost 1 base and 0 bases respectively, with 19 bases between them. The CDR3 is made up of 19 amino acids.

This clonotype was picked up a small number of times. The V gene is TRBV12-3 or TRBV12-4, the J gene TRBJ2-5; D is perhaps TRBD2 (7 bases). The CDR3 spans 14 residues. Between the trimmed V and J ends, which lost 6 bases and 4 bases, there was a span of 15 bases. CDR3 sequence: CASRLGGAVETQYF. The CDR3 nucleotides read TGTGCCAGCAGACTTGGGGGGGCCGTAGAGACCCAGTACTTC.

The genes are TRBV12-3 or TRBV12-4 and TRBJ2-2, with a tentative D call TRBD1 (6 bases). V lost 6 bases and J 6 bases, leaving 11 bases between the germline ends. The CDR3 is 13 residues long. The CDR3 sequence is CASSNRVPGELFF. DNA of the CDR3: TGTGCCAGCAGCAACAGGGTTCCCGGGGAGCTGTTTTTT.

This clonotype is a singleton in its sample. The rearrangement uses TRBV7-2 and TRBJ2-1, with unresolved D. Germline-derived CDR1 and CDR2 are SGHTA and FQGNSA. The CDR3 runs to 14 residues. Deletions cut 4 bases from V and 3 bases from J, with 10 bases between. CDR3 sequence: CASSYQFGYNEQFF. The DNA of the CDR3 is TGTGCCAGCAGCTATCAGTTTGGCTACAATGAGCAGTTCTTC. The complete variable domain, with remaining parts taken from reference TRBV7-2 and TRBJ2-1, reads GAGVSQSPSNKVTEKGKDVELRCDPISGHTALYWYRQSLGQGLEFLIYFQGNSAPDKSGLPSDRFSAERTGGSVSTLTIQRTQQEDSAVYLCASSYQFGYNEQFFGPGTRLTVL.

The genes are TRBV7-9 and TRBJ2-7; TRBD1 matches 8 bases. The germline gives CDR1 SEHNR, CDR2 FQNEAQ (reference sequence). Losses at the gene ends were 6 bases for V and 6 bases for J; bases not matched to a gene: 7. The CDR3 runs 13 residues. The DNA for the CDR3 is TGTGCCAGCAGGAGGACAGGGTTCTTCGAGCAGTACTTC. Translated, it gives CASRRTGFFEQYF.

The chain couples TRBV6-5 to TRBJ2-7; D could derive from TRBD1 or TRBD2 (5 bases each). The V end was cut by 5 bases, the J end by 2 bases, with 16 bases between. The germline V gene has CDR1 MNHEY and CDR2 SVGAGI. CDR3 length equals 15 residues. CDR3 sequence: CASSEGVRGTYEQYF. In DNA, the CDR3 is TGTGCCAGCAGTGAGGGTGTAAGGGGAACCTACGAGCAGTACTTC.

This clonotype was counted between two and nine times. The CDR3 sequence is CASSKERGDALKNTEAFF. CDR3 bases: TGTGCCAGTAGTAAGGAGAGGGGGGATGCGCTGAAGAACACTGAAGCTTTCTTT. The chain joins TRBV19 to TRBJ1-1; tentatively, D is TRBD1 (6 bases). The CDR3 has 18 residues. Trimming took 4 bases from V and 1 from J, leaving 22 bases between them. Per the germline V gene, CDR1 is LNHDA and CDR2 is SQIVND (reference sequence).